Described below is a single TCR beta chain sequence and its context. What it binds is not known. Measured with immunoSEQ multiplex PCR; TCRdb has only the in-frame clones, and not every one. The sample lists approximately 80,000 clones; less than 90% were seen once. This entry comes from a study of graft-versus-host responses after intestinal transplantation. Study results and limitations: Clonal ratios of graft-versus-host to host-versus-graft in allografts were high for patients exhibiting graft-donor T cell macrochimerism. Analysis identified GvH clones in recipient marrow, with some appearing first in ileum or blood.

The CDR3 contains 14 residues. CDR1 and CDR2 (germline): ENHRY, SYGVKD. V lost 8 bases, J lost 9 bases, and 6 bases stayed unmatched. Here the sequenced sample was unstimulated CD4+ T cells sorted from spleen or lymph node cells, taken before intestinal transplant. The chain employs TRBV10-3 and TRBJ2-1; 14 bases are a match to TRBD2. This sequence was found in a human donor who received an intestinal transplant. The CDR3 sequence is CAIGGGLAGAEQFF. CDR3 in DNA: TGTGCCATCGGGGGGGGACTAGCGGGAGCTGAGCAGTTCTTC.